One and the same sample provided the 6 T cell receptor beta chains below, sequenced in a study of cytomegalovirus exposure and HLA in healthy donors. Amplification used 60 Vbeta primers and 13 Jbeta primers. Measured with immunoSEQ multiplex PCR; TCRdb has only the in-frame clones, and not every one. This table has 200,000 or so clones, 65% to 90% appearing once. The sequencing sample was made of PBMCs. These receptors originate from a girl aged 10-17 years in good health and CMV-seronegative.

Only a few counts were recorded for this clone. The CDR3 DNA sequence: TGTGCCAGCATACGGACAGGTCGCTACGAGCAGTACTTC. Translation gives CASIRTGRYEQYF. The rearrangement uses TRBV28 and TRBJ2-7; 7 nucleotides agree with TRBD1. CDR1 MDHEN and CDR2 SYDVKM come from the germline V gene. J gave up 3 bases and V 7 bases, and 6 bases lay outside the gene matches. CDR3 length equals 13 residues.

The chain combines TRBV6-5 with TRBJ1-1, with D unresolved. Trimming removed 8 bases at V and 4 bases at J, with 14 bases between. CDR3 size: 13 residues. Germline loops: CDR1 MNHEY, CDR2 SVGAGI. This CDR3 reads CASRRDQITEAFF. DNA for the CDR3: TGTGCCAGCCGACGGGATCAGATCACTGAAGCTTTCTTT.

On this clone itself: Different DNA sequences within this sample yield the same CDR3. The V and J genes are TRBV28 and TRBJ1-6, with a weak D call TRBD1 (5 bases). V dropped 4 bases and J dropped 7 bases, with 5 bases sitting between them. The CDR3 loop spans 12 amino acids. CDR1 MDHEN and CDR2 SYDVKM come from the germline V gene. The CDR3 DNA sequence: TGTGCCAGCAGTTCAGGGAATTCACCCCTCCACTTT. Translating gives CASSSGNSPLHF. The full variable domain, in which reference TRBV28 and TRBJ1-6 provide the parts outside the CDR3, is DVKVTQSSRYLVKRTGEKVFLECVQDMDHENMFWYRQDPGLGLRLIYFSYDVKMKEKGDIPEGYSVSREKKERFSLILESASTNQTSMYLCASSSGNSPLHFGNGTRLTVT.

CDR3 in DNA: TGTGCCAGCAGGTACAGGGGATCCTACAATGAGCAGTTCTTC. Translating it yields CASRYRGSYNEQFF. The chain employs TRBV6-1 and TRBJ2-1, with 7 bases identical to TRBD1. CDR1 is MNHNS and CDR2 is SASEGT in the germline V gene. CDR3 length: 14 amino acids. The trim removed 6 bases at V and 1 base at J, leaving 3 bases unmatched.

The J gene is TRBJ2-7, the V gene TRBV11-2, with 10 positions matching TRBD1. The CDR3 runs to 15 residues. Germline lookup yields CDR1 SGHAT and CDR2 FQNNGV. With V trimmed by 5 bases and J by 1 base, 5 bases remained unmatched. CDR3 nucleotide sequence: TGTGCCAGCAGCCCTCCGGGACAGGGGTCCTACGAGCAGTACTTC. Protein sequence: CASSPPGQGSYEQYF.

This chain links TRBV19 with TRBJ2-1; D may be TRBD2 (5 bases). This CDR3 is 14 amino acids long. V lost 4 bases, J lost 3 bases, and 10 bases lay in between. Per the germline V gene, CDR1 is LNHDA and CDR2 is SQIVND (reference sequence). The chain's CDR3 is CASSTGLDYNEQFF. The CDR3 region has the DNA TGTGCCAGTAGTACCGGACTTGACTACAATGAGCAGTTCTTC.